This paragraph covers one T cell receptor (beta chain) sequence. This record comes from a study of control samples from healthy donors and cancer patients. The CDR3 has 14 amino acids. J lost 2 bases, V lost 7 bases, and 7 bases had no gene match. Germline CDR1 reads DFQATT; CDR2 reads SNEGSKA (reference sequence). The method was immunoSEQ multiplex PCR; TCRdb's version includes in-frame clones alone and lacks a portion of them. The sample includes some 120,000 clones, over 80% of them seen just once. The specimen was PBMCs. The genes are TRBV20-1 and TRBJ2-3, with 9 positions matching TRBD1. The receptor's source is a man older than 75 with head and neck cancer. For the CDR3, the DNA is TGCAGTGTTACTGACAGGGGGACCACAGATACGCAGTATTTT. It codes for CSVTDRGTTDTQYF.